The T cell receptor (beta chain) described here comes from a study of metastatic and nonmetastatic thyroid tumors (dated by TCRdb to between 2020 and 2021). Looking at the study overall: For patients with malignant and with benign thyroid disease, the researchers compared repertoires between peripheral blood samples and tumor or nodule tissue samples. The full study reports these points: TCR beta diversity was reported as significantly higher in malignant tumors than in benign nodules, in both blood and tumor samples.

Many counts were recorded for this clone. This clone's antigen is unknown. There are no base qualities to consult, and no much larger clone falls within one base. No patient had received any treatment before thyroid surgery. The study retrospectively analysed patient clinical samples collected from about 2012 to 2019 using T-cell receptor beta sequencing. The method was PCR. The instrument given in TCRdb is Illumina HiSeq 4000. High-throughput sequencing was used to profile the CDR3 region of the TCR beta-chain in every patient. From the authors' description of their analysis: Drawing on CDR3 differences between clinicopathological groups, the researchers built a classifier meant to tell apart patients with distant-metastatic papillary thyroid cancer. The Shannon index was used to measure repertoire diversity, and the Morisita-Horn index was used to measure how similar tumor and blood repertoires were. Through fastp at Q25 and MiXCR, TCRdb rebuilt clones from the public reads, retaining in-frame beta chains. None of the V and J calls come from the authors' own analysis; TCRdb made them. This sample is represented by some 54,000 clones; roughly 15% of them were singletons. The ten largest clones capture approximately 3.1% of the sample.

The germline V gene (reference sequence) specifies DFQATT as CDR1 and SNEGSKA as CDR2. The CDR3 runs 12 residues from the cysteine to the phenylalanine. This entry keeps only the CDR3 DNA: 36 bases, framed from base 1. The V and J ends are trimmed by 7 bases and 3 bases, leaving 12 bases between them. Sequenced sample: blood. The TCR originated in a female donor with papillary thyroid cancer or a benign thyroid nodule (not recorded which). Some clones in this sample may be carry-over from other donors' samples. The chain is assembled from TRBV20-1 and TRBJ1-1, with a tentative D gene TRBD1 over 6 matching bases. The sequence in DNA is TGCAGTGTCCCGGGGGCGGACACTGAAGCTTTCTTT. This yields the protein CSVPGADTEAFF.